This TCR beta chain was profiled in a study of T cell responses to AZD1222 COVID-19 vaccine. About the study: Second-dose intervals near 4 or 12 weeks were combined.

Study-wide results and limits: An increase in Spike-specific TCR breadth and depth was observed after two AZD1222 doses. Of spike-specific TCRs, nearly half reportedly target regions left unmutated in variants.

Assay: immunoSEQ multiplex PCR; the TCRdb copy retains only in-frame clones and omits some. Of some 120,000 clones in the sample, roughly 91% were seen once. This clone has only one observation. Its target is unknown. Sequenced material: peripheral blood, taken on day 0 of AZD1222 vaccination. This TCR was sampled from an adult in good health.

The CDR3 spells CASSPRIGTDTRTEAFF. The DNA for the CDR3 is TGTGCCAGCTCACCAAGAATTGGGACCGACACGAGAACTGAAGCTTTCTTT. The chain combines TRBV18 with TRBJ1-1, with D perhaps TRBD1 (5 bases). The CDR3 is 17 amino acids. The V gene's germline CDR1 is KGHSH and CDR2 LQKENI. The V gene lost 2 bases and the J gene lost 5 bases, with 21 bases spanning the gap. The full variable domain, completed using reference TRBV18 and TRBJ1-1, is NAGVMQNPRHLVRRRGQEARLRCSPMKGHSHVYWYRQLPEEGLKFMVYLQKENIIDESGMPKERFSAEFPKEGPSILRIQQVVRGDSAAYFCASSPRIGTDTRTEAFFGQGTRLTVV.